Listed below are T cell receptor beta chains from one sample, sequenced in a study of neoadjuvant nivolumab and ipilimumab in lung cancer. Measured with immunoSEQ multiplex PCR; TCRdb has only the in-frame clones, and not every one. This table holds 30,000 to 35,000 clones, 90% found once. The sequencing used peripheral blood, collected after neoadjuvant nivolumab, alone or with ipilimumab, at or shortly before surgery. These receptors all stem from an adult with non-small cell lung cancer. CDR3s include the opening cysteine and the closing phenylalanine or tryptophan.

V	J	CDR3
TRBV5-5	TRBJ1-1	CASSPMGAVSTEAFF
TRBV6-1	TRBJ1-3	CASTGTGRHTIYF
TRBV18	TRBJ2-2	CASSPTGTPGELFF
TRBV5-1	TRBJ2-1	CASSTGTGAYNEQFF
TRBV28	TRBJ2-7	CASSLPRTGRGYEQYF
TRBV15	TRBJ2-5	CATSRDLSQETQYF
TRBV25-1	TRBJ1-3	CASIGAGNTIYF
TRBV9	TRBJ2-5	CASSVAGFQETQYF
TRBV4-2	TRBJ2-7	CASSQGLEAYEQYF
TRBV13	TRBJ1-2	CASSLEGYGYTF
TRBV9	TRBJ2-3	CASSVAGGRTDTQYF
TRBV4-1	TRBJ2-1	CASSPRLAGGRGEQFF
TRBV5-1	TRBJ1-1	CASSWIRDNTEAFF
TRBV5-4	TRBJ1-2	CASSSFSAGGYTF
TRBV20-1	TRBJ2-7	CSARSSYEQYF
TRBV7-2	TRBJ2-7	CASSRGGSGGFYEQYF
TRBV14	TRBJ1-2	CASSVSGYGYTF
TRBV7-9	TRBJ2-5	CASSHPTGPQETQYF
TRBV18	TRBJ1-2	CASSPDHMGTYGYTF
TRBV5-4	TRBJ1-2	CASSLGTGVGYTF
TRBV29-1	TRBJ1-2	CSVEFGQGSRVSYGYTF
TRBV6-5	TRBJ1-1	CASLTGNTEAFF
TRBV4-1	TRBJ2-1	CASSQDLHQGHNEQFF
TRBV5-1	TRBJ2-1	CASSSGQGQYNEQFF
TRBV29-1	TRBJ1-4	CSVEVLKGEKLFF
TRBV6-5	TRBJ2-1	CASNDRRRYNEQFF
TRBV5-1	TRBJ1-4	CASSLAGQSTNEKLFF
TRBV5-5	TRBJ2-7	CASSSDLSWEQYF